The clone carrying this T cell receptor (beta chain) was observed at least ten times. This entry belongs to a study of T cells in Graves' hyperthyroidism and ophthalmopathy. Researchers took RNA transcripts and amplified the TCR beta CDR3 regions from them. Researchers ran a first-round RT-PCR on the TCR CDR3 using the HTBI primer set. TCRdb processed the multiplex PCR reads anew with MiXCR; each CDR3 protein has one entry. This table holds fewer than 500,000 distinct CDR3 sequences, approximately 14% found once. The CDR3 loop spans 15 amino acids. J gave up 5 bases and V 10 bases, and 14 bases lay outside the gene matches. The V gene's germline CDR1 is ENHRY and CDR2 SYGVKD.

The J gene is TRBJ2-1, the V gene TRBV10-3; 7 positions match TRBD2. The sample consisted of blood. This receptor was identified in a man aged 18 to 29 with Graves' ophthalmopathy. This CDR3 is CATWATGRVDNEQFF. Written as DNA, the CDR3 is TGTGCCACCTGGGCAACGGGGAGGGTGGACAATGAGCAGTTCTTC.